These 10 T cell receptor beta chains were sequenced from one sample in a study of blood T cell repertoires in COVID-19. TCRdb's copy holds only in-frame clones and misses some; the assay was immunoSEQ multiplex PCR. The table shows about 210,000 clones, with approximately 86% occurring only once. The sequenced sample was PBMCs or T cells enriched from blood (not recorded which). These receptors were taken from a woman in her thirties or forties with acute COVID-19.

The chain employs TRBV28 and TRBJ1-1; 8 nucleotides match TRBD1. This CDR3 has 16 amino acids. Germline V gene data show CDR1 as MDHEN and CDR2 as SYDVKM. The ends lost 6 bases at V and 2 bases at J; junction bases unmatched: 11. The CDR3 loop is CASRSGGGFSNTEAFF. The CDR3 DNA is TGTGCCAGCAGATCAGGGGGCGGCTTTTCAAACACTGAAGCTTTCTTT.

The chain is built from TRBV3-1 (or the pseudogene TRBV3-2) and TRBJ2-7, with 12 positions matching TRBD2. V lost 4 bases and J lost 2; bases outside the gene matches: 6. The length of the CDR3 is 16 residues. Germline values: CDR1 LGHDT, CDR2 YNNKEL (reference sequence). As DNA, the CDR3 is TGTGCCAGCAGCCGGCTAGCGGGAGGGAATGCCTACGAGCAGTACTTC. Protein: CASSRLAGGNAYEQYF.

V and J are TRBV16 and TRBJ1-4, with 9 bases fitting TRBD1. CDR3 length equals 13 residues. CDR1 and CDR2 from the germline V gene are KGHSY and FQNENV. The trim removed 8 bases at V and 6 bases at J, leaving 4 bases unmatched. CDR3 residues: CASADRGYEKLFF. CDR3 coding DNA: TGTGCCAGCGCGGACAGGGGATATGAAAAACTGTTTTTT.

This chain uses TRBV27 with TRBJ1-6; tentatively, D is TRBD1 (5 bases). The V end was cut by 5 bases, the J end by 10 bases, with 18 bases between. The CDR3 runs to 15 residues. Germline CDR1 is MNHEY and CDR2 is SMNVEV (reference sequence). The CDR3 nucleotides read TGTGCCAGCAGTCCCTCGGACGGGCCAGGGTCACCCCTCCACTTT. It translates to CASSPSDGPGSPLHF.

V is TRBV28 and J is TRBJ2-1; TRBD2 matches 10 bases. The CDR3 runs 18 residues. V gave up 6 bases and J gave up 4 bases; unmatched junction bases: 15. Germline-derived CDR1 and CDR2 are MDHEN and SYDVKM. The CDR3 spells CASSSESGLAGEYNEQFF. The CDR3 DNA is TGTGCCAGCAGCTCCGAGAGTGGCCTAGCGGGGGAGTACAATGAGCAGTTCTTC.

This clone was seen once. The chain has TRBV5-4 and TRBJ2-3; 7 positions agree with TRBD1. This CDR3 contains 13 residues. V shed 4 bases and J 4 bases; nucleotides not matched to a gene: 3. CDR1 and CDR2 (germline): SGHNT, YYREEE (reference sequence). CDR3 coding DNA: TGTGCCAGCAGCCCGGGACAGTCAGATACGCAGTATTTT. Translation gives CASSPGQSDTQYF.

This chain connects TRBV4-1 to TRBJ2-1; 13 bases map to TRBD2. V was pared by 5 bases and J by 4 bases, with 14 bases of the junction left unmatched. The CDR3 loop spans 19 amino acids. CDR1 and CDR2 (germline): MGHRA, YSYEKL. CDR3 protein: CASSSRLAGGTIPYNEQFF. The CDR3 nucleotides are TGCGCCAGCAGCTCTAGACTAGCGGGAGGAACGATACCTTACAATGAGCAGTTCTTC.

The chain is built from TRBV6-4 and TRBJ2-7; 10 bases agree with TRBD2. CDR3 length: 15 amino acids. Germline V gene sequence: CDR1 MRHNA, CDR2 SNTAGT. V shed 4 bases and J 2 bases; nucleotides not matched to a gene: 5. CDR3 in DNA: TGTGCCAGCAGTGTACTAGCGGGGTACACCTACGAGCAGTACTTC. Translation: CASSVLAGYTYEQYF.

This clone was seen once. This sequence joins TRBV2 and TRBJ2-1, with TRBD2 identical over 8 bases. The CDR3 runs to 15 residues. After removal of 3 bases from V and 7 bases from J, the junction contained 8 bases not matched to a gene. Per germline, CDR1 SNHLY and CDR2 FYNNEI. CDR3 DNA sequence: TGTGCCAGCAGTGACTCAAGCGGGAGTAGGAATGAGCAGTTCTTC. Translating gives CASSDSSGSRNEQFF.

V usage is TRBV28 and J usage is TRBJ1-1, with 7 bases fitting TRBD1. The CDR3 length is 13 residues. Trimming removed 7 bases from V and 6 bases from J; junction bases left unmatched: 8. The germline V gene encodes CDR1 MDHEN and CDR2 SYDVKM. DNA for the CDR3: TGTGCCAGCATCTTCGGGACAGCTGCTGAAGCTTTCTTT. This encodes CASIFGTAAEAFF.